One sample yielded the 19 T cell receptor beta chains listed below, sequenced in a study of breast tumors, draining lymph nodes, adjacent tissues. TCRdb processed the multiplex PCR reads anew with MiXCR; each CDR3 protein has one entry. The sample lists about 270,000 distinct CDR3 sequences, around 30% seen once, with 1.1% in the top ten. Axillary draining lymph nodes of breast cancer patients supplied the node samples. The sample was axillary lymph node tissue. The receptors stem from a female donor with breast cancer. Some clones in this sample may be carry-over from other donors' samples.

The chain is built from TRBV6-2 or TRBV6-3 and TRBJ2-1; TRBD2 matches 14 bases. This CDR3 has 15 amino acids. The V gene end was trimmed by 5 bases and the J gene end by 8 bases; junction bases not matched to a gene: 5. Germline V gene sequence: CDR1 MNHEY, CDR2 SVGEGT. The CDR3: CASSTGLAGVHEQFF. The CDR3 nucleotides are TGTGCCAGCAGTACGGGACTAGCGGGAGTCCATGAGCAGTTCTTC.

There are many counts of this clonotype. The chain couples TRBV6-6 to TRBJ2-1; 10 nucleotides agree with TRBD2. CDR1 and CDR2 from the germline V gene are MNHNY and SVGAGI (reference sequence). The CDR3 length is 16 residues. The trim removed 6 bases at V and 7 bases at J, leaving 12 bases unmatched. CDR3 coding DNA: TGTGCCAGCAGCGAACCTAGCGGGAGCTCAAGGAATGAGCAGTTCTTC. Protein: CASSEPSGSSRNEQFF.

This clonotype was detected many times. Written as DNA, the CDR3 is TGTGCCAGCAGCTTACTAAGCGGGAGCACAGATACGCAGTATTTT. Amino acids: CASSLLSGSTDTQYF. The genes are TRBV7-9 and TRBJ2-3; TRBD2 might be the D (6 bases). Germline CDR1 is SEHNR and CDR2 is FQNEAQ (reference sequence). Trimming left V 2 bases short and J 0 bases short, with 9 bases between. CDR3 size: 15 residues. Full variable domain (outside the CDR3, taken from reference TRBV7-9 and TRBJ2-3): DTGVSQNPRHKITKRGQNVTFRCDPISEHNRLYWYRQTLGQGPEFLTYFQNEAQLEKSRLLSDRFSAERPKGSFSTLEIQRTEQGDSAMYLCASSLLSGSTDTQYFGPGTRLTVL.

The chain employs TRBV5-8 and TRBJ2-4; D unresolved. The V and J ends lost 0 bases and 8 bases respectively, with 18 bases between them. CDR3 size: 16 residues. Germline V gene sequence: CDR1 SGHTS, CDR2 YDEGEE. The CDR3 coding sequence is TGTGCCAGCAGCTTGGGGCACGCGACGGTTGCAGACATTCAGTACTTC. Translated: CASSLGHATVADIQYF.

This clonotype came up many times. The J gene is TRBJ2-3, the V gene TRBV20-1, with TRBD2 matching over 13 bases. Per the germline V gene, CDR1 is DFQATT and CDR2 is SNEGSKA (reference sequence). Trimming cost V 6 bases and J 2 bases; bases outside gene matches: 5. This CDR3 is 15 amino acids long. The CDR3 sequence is CSAGGTSGNTDTQYF. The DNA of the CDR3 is TGCAGTGCCGGGGGGACTAGCGGGAACACAGATACGCAGTATTTT.

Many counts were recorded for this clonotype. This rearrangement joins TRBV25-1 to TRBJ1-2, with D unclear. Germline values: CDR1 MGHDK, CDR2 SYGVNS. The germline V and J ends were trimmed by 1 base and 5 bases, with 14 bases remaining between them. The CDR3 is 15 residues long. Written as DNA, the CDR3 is TGTGCCAGCAGTGAATTGGGCCAGAACGGGTATGGCTACACCTTC. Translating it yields CASSELGQNGYGYTF.

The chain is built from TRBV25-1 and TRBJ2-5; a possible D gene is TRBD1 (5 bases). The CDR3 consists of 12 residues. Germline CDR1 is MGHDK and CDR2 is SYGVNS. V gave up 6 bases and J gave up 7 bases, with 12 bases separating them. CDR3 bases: TGTGCCAGCAGGGATGCACAGGTGACCCAGTACTTC. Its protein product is CASRDAQVTQYF.

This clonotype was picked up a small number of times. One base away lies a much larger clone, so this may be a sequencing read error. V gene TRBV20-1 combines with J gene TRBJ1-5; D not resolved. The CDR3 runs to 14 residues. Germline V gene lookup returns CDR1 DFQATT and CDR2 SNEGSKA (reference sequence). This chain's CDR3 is CSARVLDPNPPQHF. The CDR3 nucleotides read TGCAGTGCTAGAGTACTGGACCCGAATCCGCCCCAGCATTTT.

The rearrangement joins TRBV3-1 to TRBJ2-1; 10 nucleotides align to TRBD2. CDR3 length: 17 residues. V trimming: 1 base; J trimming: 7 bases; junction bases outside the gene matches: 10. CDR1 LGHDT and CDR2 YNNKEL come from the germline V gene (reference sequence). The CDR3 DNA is TGTGCCAGCAGCCAAGTTATGAGCGGGAGGGGGAGGAATGAGCAGTTCTTC. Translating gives CASSQVMSGRGRNEQFF.

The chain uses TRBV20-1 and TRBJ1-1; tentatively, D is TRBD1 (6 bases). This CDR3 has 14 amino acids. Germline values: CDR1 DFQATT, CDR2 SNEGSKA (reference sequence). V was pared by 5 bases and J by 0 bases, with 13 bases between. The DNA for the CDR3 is TGCAGTGCTTCCCAAGGGGGGGTGAACACTGAAGCTTTCTTT. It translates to CSASQGGVNTEAFF.

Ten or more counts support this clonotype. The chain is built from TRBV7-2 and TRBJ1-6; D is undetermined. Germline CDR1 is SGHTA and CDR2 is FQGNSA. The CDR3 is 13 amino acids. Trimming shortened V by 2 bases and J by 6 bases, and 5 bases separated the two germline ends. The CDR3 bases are TGTGCCAGCAGCTTAACCCGTAATTCACCCCTCCACTTT. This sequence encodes CASSLTRNSPLHF.

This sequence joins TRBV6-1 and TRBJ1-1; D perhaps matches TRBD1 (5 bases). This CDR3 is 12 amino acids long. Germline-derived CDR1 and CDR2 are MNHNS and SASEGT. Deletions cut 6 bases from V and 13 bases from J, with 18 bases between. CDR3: CASRADKVQDFF. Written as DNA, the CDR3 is TGTGCCAGCAGAGCGGACAAGGTCCAGGATTTCTTT.

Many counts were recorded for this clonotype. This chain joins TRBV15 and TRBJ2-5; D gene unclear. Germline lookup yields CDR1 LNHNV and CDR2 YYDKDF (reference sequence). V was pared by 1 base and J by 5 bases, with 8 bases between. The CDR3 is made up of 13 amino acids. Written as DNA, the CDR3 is TGTGCCACCAGCAGAGCTGCACAGGAGACCCAGTACTTC. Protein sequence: CATSRAAQETQYF.

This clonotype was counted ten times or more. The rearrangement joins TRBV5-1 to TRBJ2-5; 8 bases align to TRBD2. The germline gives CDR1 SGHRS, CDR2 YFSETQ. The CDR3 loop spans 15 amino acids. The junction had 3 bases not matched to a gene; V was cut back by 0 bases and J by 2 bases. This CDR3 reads CASSLGLAQQETQYF. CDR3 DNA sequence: TGCGCCAGCAGCTTGGGACTAGCGCAACAAGAGACCCAGTACTTC.

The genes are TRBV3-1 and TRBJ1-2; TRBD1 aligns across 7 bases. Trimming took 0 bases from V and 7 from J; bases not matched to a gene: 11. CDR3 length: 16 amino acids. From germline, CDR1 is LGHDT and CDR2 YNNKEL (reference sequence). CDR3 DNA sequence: TGTGCCAGCAGCCAAGATTTCAGGAGTAGACAGGGTGGCTACACCTTC. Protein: CASSQDFRSRQGGYTF.

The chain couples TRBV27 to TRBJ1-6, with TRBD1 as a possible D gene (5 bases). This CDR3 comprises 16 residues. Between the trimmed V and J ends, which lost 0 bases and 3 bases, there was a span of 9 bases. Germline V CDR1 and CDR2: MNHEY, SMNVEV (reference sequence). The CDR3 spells CASSLSQGGYNSPLHF. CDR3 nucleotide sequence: TGTGCCAGCAGTTTATCCCAGGGCGGCTATAATTCACCCCTCCACTTT.

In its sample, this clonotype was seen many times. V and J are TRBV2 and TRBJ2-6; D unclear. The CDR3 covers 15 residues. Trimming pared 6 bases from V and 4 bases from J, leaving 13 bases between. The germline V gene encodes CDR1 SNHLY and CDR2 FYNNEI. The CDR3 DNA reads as TGTGCCAGCAGAACCCCCGAGACAGGGGCCAACGTCCTGACTTTC. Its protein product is CASRTPETGANVLTF.

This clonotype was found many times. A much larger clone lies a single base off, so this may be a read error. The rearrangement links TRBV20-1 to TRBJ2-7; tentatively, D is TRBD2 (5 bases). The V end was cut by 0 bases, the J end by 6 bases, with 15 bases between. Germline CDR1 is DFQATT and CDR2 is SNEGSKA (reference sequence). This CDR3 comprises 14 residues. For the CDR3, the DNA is TGCAGTGCTAGAGATGGAAGCGGACGCTCCGAGCAGTACTTC. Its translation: CSARDGSGRSEQYF.

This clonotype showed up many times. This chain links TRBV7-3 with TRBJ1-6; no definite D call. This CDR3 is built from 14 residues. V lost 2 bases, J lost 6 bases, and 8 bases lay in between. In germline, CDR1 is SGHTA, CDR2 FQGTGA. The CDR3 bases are TGTGCCAGCAGCTTATCGGCTTCTAATTCACCCCTCCACTTT. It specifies CASSLSASNSPLHF.